The clone carrying this T cell receptor (beta chain) was recorded once. These data originate in a study of shared clonotypes between healthy human individuals. The naive CD8 population came from CD45RO-negative cells selected for CCR7, without terminally differentiated effector memory CD45RA+ cells. Each sample came from a Caucasian adult donor living in Nashville, Tennessee. Method: immunoSEQ multiplex PCR; TCRdb's copy keeps in-frame clones and lacks some. The sample has approximately 650,000 clones, about 95% seen once. Germline-derived CDR1 and CDR2 are MNHEY and SMNVEV (reference sequence). The V and J ends lost 5 bases and 9 bases respectively, with 14 bases between them. CDR3 length equals 13 residues.

The source material was naive CD8+ T cells sorted from blood. This clonotype was obtained from a woman in her 30s in good health. V is TRBV27 and J is TRBJ2-1; maybe TRBD2 (6 bases). In nucleotides, the CDR3 is TGTGCCAGCAGTCAGGCTAGCGTAGGTGAGCAGTTCTTC. Translated, it gives CASSQASVGEQFF.